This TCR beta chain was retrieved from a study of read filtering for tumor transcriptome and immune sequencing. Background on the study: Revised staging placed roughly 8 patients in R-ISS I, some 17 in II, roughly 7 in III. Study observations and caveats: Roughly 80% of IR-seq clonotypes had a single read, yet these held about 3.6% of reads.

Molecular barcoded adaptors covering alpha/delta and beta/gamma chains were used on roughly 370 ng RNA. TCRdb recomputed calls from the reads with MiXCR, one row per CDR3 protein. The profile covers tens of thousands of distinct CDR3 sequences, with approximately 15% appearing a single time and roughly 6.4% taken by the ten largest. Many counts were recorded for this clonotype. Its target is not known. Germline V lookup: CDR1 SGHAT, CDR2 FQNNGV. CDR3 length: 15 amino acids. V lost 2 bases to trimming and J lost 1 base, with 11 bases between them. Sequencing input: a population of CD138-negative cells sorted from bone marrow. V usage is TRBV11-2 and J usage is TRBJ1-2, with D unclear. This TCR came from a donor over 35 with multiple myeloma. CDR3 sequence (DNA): TGTGCCAGCAGCTTAATGATGATGGATAACTATGGCTACACCTTC. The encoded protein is CASSLMMMDNYGYTF.